This entry describes one TCR beta chain. This record belongs to a study of blood T cell repertoires in COVID-19. In germline, CDR1 is SNHLY, CDR2 FYNNEI. V lost 4 bases to trimming and J lost 6 bases, with 13 bases between them. There are 14 residues in the CDR3. How the authors handled the data: Reference gene primer amplification yielded estimated nucleated cell counts. Using immunoSEQ multiplex PCR, the repertoire was profiled, and TCRdb retains in-frame clones only, with some absent. That table furnishes V, J and clone size, whereas the DNA furnished D and trimming. This table holds over 250,000 clones, about nine tenths found once.

The receptor was derived from a woman between 55 and 75 years old who had recovered from COVID-19. The source material was PBMCs or T cells enriched from blood (not recorded which). The chain recombines TRBV2 with TRBJ2-1; D ambiguous. DNA of the CDR3: TGTGCCAGCAGTGGAGAGGAGACCACCAATGAGCAGTTCTTC. Translated: CASSGEETTNEQFF.